This entry concerns a single T cell receptor beta chain. The antigen is unknown. The CDR3 covers 15 residues. Trimming removed 2 bases at V and 3 bases at J, with 13 bases between. Germline-derived CDR1 and CDR2 are LGHDT and YNNKEL (reference sequence). Sample-barcoded 5' priming and a J-beta primer mix drove a second PCR of about 6 to 12 cycles. Using its own MiXCR run on the 5' RACE reads, TCRdb lists one record per CDR3 protein. The repertoire holds roughly 800,000 distinct CDR3 sequences, about a quarter seen once, with roughly 3.1% in the top ten. This record comes from a study of blood T cells in healthy people across ages. PBMCs were isolated at a quantity of at least 6 million per sample. Study-wide results and caveats: In older individuals, TCR beta diversity per million T cells was lower, falling roughly linearly with age. Without sorted subsets, naive and antigen-experienced compartments could not be conclusively compared.

The sample also formed part of further work on T cells of mothers and their children.

This sequence originates from a boy aged 10-17 years in good health. The V call is TRBV3-1, the J call TRBJ1-1; the D gene is possibly TRBD1 (5 bases). Material: blood. DNA of the CDR3: TGTGCCAGCAGCCAACTCTCGACAGCGGACACTGAAGCTTTCTTT. Translating it yields CASSQLSTADTEAFF. The full variable domain, in which reference TRBV3-1 and TRBJ1-1 provide the parts outside the CDR3, is DTAVSQTPKYLVTQMGNDKSIKCEQNLGHDTMYWYKQDSKKFLKIMFSYNNKELIINETVPNRFSPKSPDKAHLNLHINSLELGDSAVYFCASSQLSTADTEAFFGQGTRLTVV.